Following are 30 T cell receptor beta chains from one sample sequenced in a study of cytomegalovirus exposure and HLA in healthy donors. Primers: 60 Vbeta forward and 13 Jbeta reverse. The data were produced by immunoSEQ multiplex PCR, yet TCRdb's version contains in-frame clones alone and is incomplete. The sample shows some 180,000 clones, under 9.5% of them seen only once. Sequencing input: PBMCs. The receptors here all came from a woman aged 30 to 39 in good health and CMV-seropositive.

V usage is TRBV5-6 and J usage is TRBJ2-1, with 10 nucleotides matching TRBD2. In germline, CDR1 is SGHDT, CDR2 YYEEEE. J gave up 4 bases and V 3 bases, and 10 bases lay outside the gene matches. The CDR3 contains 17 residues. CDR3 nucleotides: TGTGCCAGCAGCTCCTTTTACGGACTAGCGGCATACAATGAGCAGTTCTTC. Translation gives CASSSFYGLAAYNEQFF.

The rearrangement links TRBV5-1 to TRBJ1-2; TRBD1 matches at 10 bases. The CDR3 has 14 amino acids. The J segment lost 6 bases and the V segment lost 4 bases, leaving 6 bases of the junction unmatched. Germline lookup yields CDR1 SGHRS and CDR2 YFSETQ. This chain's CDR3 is CASSARDRGDGYTF. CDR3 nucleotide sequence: TGCGCCAGCAGCGCCCGGGACAGGGGTGATGGCTACACCTTC.

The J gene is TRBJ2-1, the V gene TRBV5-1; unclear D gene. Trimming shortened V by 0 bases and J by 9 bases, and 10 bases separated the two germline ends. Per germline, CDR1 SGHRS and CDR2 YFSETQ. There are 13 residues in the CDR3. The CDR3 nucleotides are TGCGCCAGCAGCTTGGAAGGTCGGAGTGAGCAGTTCTTC. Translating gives CASSLEGRSEQFF.

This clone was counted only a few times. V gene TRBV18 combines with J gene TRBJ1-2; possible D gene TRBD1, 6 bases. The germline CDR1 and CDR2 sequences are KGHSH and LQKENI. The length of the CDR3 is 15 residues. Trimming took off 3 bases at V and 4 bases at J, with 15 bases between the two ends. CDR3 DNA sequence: TGTGCCAGCTCACCCGGAACAGGGCTAGCCTATGGCTACACCTTC. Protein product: CASSPGTGLAYGYTF.

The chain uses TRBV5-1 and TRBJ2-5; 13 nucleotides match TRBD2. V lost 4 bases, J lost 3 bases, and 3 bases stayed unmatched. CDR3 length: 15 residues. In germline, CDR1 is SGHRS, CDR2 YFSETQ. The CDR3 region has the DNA TGCGCCAGCAGCACCGGGACTAGCGGGGAAGAGACCCAGTACTTC. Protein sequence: CASSTGTSGEETQYF.

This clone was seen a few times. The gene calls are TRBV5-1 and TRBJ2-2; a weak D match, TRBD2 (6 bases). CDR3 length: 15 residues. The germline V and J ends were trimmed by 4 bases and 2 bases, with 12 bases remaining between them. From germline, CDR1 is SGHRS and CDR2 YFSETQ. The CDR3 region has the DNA TGCGCCAGCAGCGAGGGACTGGCAAACACCGGGGAGCTGTTTTTT. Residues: CASSEGLANTGELFF.

As DNA, the CDR3 is TGTGCCAGCAGCCATGTTTCCGGGACAGAAGTTTATGGCTACACCTTC. Encoded protein: CASSHVSGTEVYGYTF. The V gene is TRBV14, the J gene TRBJ1-2; TRBD1 matches 7 bases. Trimming at V came to 3 bases and at J to 5 bases, leaving 12 bases not matched to a gene. The CDR3 runs to 16 residues. Germline V gives CDR1 SGHDN, CDR2 FVKESK.

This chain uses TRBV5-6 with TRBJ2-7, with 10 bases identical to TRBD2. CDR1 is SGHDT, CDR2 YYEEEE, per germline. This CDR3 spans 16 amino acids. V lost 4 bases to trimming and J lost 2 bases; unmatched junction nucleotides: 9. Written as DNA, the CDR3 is TGTGCCAGCAGCACCGGGACTAGCGTAAGCCCCTACGAGCAGTACTTC. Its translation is CASSTGTSVSPYEQYF.

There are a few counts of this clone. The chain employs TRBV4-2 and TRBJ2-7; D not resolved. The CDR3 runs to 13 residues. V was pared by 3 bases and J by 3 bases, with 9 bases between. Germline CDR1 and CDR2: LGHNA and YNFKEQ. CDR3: CASSQGLRYEQYF. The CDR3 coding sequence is TGTGCCAGCAGCCAGGGCCTCCGCTACGAGCAGTACTTC.

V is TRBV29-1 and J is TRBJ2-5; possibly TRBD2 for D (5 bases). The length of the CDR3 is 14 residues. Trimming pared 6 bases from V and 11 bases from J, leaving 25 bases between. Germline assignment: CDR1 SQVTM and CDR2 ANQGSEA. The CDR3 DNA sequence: TGCAGCGTCCGGGAACGTCTAGGCCGAAGTGAGCAGTACTTC. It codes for CSVRERLGRSEQYF.

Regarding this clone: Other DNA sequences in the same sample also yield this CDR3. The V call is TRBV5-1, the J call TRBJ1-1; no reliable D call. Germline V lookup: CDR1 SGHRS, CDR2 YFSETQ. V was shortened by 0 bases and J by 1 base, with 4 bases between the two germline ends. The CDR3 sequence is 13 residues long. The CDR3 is CASSLAGNTEAFF. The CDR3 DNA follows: TGCGCCAGCAGCTTGGCAGGGAACACTGAAGCTTTCTTT.

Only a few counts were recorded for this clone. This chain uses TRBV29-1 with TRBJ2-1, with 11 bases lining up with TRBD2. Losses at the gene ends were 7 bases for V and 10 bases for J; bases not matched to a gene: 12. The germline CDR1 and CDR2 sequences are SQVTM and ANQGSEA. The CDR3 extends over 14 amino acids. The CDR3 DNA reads TGCAGCGGGACATTACTAGCGGGAGTGGGGGAGCAGTTCTTC. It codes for CSGTLLAGVGEQFF.

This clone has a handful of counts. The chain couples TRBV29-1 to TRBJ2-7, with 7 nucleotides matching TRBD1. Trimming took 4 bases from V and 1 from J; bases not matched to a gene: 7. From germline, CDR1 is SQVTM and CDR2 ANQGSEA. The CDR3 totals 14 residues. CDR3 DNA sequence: TGCAGCGTTGTACGGGCAGGGGGTTCCTACGAGCAGTACTTC. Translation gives CSVVRAGGSYEQYF.

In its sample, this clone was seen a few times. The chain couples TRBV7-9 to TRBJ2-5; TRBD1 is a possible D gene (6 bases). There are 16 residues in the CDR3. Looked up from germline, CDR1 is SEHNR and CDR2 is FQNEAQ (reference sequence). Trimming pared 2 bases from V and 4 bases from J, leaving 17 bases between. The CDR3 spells CASSLSTGTLRETQYF. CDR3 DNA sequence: TGTGCCAGCAGCTTATCAACCGGGACACTTCGAGAGACCCAGTACTTC. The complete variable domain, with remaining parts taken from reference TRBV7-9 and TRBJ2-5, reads DTGVSQNPRHKITKRGQNVTFRCDPISEHNRLYWYRQTLGQGPEFLTYFQNEAQLEKSRLLSDRFSAERPKGSFSTLEIQRTEQGDSAMYLCASSLSTGTLRETQYFGPGTRLLVL.

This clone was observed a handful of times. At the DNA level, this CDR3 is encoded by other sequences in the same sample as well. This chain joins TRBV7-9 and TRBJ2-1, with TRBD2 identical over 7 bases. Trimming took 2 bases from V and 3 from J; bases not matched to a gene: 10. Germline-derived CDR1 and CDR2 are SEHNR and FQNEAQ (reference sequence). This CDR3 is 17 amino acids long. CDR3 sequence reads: CASSLRSTGGIYNEQFF. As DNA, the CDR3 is TGTGCCAGCAGCTTACGGTCAACGGGGGGAATCTACAATGAGCAGTTCTTC.

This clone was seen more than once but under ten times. Here the CDR3 DNA reads TGTGCCAGCTCACCACTGGACGGGGGAGGCTACACCTTC. It yields the protein CASSPLDGGGYTF. The V call is TRBV18, the J call TRBJ1-2, with D maybe TRBD1 (5 bases). CDR1 KGHSH and CDR2 LQKENI come from the germline V gene. The V and J ends lost 1 base and 8 bases respectively, with 11 bases between them. The CDR3 has 13 amino acids.

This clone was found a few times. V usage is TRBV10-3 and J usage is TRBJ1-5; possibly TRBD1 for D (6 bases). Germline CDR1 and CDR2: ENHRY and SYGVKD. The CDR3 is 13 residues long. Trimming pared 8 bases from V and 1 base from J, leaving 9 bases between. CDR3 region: CAISGQSNQPQHF. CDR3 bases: TGTGCCATCTCCGGACAGAGCAATCAGCCCCAGCATTTT.

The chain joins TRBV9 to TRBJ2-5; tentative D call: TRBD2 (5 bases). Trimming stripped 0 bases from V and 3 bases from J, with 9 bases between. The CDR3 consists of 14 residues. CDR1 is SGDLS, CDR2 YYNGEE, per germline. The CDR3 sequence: CASSVGAAEETQYF. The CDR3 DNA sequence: TGTGCCAGCAGCGTAGGAGCGGCCGAAGAGACCCAGTACTTC.

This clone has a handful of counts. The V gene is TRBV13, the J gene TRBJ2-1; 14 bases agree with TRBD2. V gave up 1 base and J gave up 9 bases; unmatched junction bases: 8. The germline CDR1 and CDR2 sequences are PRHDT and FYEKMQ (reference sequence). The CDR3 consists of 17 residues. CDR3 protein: CASSLVGTSGSEGEQFF. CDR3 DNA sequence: TGTGCCAGCAGCTTAGTGGGGACTAGCGGGAGTGAGGGTGAGCAGTTCTTC.

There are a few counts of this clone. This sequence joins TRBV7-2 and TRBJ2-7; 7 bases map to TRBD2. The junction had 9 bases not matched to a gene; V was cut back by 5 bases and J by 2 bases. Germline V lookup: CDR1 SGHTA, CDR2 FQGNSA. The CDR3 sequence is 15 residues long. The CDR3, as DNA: TGTGCCAGCAGCCCACTCGGGGGGTCCCCCTACGAGCAGTACTTC. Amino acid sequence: CASSPLGGSPYEQYF.

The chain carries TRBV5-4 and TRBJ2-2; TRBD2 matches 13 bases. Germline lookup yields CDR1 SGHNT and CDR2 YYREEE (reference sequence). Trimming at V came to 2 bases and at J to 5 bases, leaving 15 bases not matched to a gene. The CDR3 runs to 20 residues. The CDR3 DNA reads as TGTGCCAGCAGCTTAACTAGCGGGAGGGCCAGCAACCTAGAGACCGGGGAGCTGTTTTTT. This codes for CASSLTSGRASNLETGELFF.

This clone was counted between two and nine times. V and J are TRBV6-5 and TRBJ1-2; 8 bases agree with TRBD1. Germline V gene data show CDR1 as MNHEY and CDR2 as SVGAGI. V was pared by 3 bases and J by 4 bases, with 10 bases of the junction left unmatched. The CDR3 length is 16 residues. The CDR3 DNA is TGTGCCAGCAGTTATTTCCGTACAGGGGGATCCTATGGCTACACCTTC. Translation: CASSYFRTGGSYGYTF.

CDR3 region: CASSFGLAGGPEFF. The CDR3, as DNA: TGTGCCAGCAGTTTCGGACTAGCGGGAGGTCCAGAGTTCTTC. The chain combines TRBV27 with TRBJ2-1; 14 nucleotides agree with TRBD2. Germline assignment: CDR1 MNHEY and CDR2 SMNVEV (reference sequence). V lost 3 bases to trimming and J lost 14 bases; unmatched junction nucleotides: 6. The CDR3 is made up of 14 amino acids.

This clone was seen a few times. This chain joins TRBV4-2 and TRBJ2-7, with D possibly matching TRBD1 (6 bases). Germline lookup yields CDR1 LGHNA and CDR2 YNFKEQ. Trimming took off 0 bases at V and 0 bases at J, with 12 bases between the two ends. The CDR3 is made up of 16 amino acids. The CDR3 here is CASSQELRGSSYEQYF. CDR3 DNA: TGTGCCAGCAGCCAAGAGTTAAGGGGGAGCTCCTACGAGCAGTACTTC.

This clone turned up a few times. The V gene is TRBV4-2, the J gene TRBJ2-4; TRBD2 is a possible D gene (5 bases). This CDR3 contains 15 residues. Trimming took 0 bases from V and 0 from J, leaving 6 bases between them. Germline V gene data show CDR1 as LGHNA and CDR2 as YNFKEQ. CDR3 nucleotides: TGTGCCAGCAGCCAAGACGGAGGAGCCAAAAACATTCAGTACTTC. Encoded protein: CASSQDGGAKNIQYF.

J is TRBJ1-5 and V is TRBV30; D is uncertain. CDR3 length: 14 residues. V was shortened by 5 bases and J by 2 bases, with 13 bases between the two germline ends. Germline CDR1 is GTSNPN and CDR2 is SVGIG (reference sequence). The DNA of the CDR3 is TGTGCCTGGGGTCCCTGGCAAGGCAATCAGCCCCAGCATTTT. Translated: CAWGPWQGNQPQHF.

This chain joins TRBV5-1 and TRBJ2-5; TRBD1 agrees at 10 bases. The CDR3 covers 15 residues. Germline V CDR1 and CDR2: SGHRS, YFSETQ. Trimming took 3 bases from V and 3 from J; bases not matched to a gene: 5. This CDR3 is CASSSTGTGEETQYF. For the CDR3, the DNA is TGCGCCAGCAGCTCGACCGGGACAGGGGAAGAGACCCAGTACTTC.

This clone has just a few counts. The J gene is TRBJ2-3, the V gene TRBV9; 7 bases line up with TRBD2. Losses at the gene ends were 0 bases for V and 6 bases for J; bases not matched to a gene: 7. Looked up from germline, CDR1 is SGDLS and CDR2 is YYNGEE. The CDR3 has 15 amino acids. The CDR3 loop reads CASSVGGGSKDTQYF. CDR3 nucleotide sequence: TGTGCCAGCAGCGTAGGGGGGGGGAGTAAGGATACGCAGTATTTT.

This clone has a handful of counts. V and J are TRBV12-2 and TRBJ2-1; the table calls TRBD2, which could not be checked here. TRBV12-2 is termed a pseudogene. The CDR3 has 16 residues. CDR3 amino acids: CASRLGRRERYNEQFF. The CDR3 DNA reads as TGTGCAAGTCGCTTAGGGAGGCGAGAACGCTACAATGAGCAGTTCTTC.

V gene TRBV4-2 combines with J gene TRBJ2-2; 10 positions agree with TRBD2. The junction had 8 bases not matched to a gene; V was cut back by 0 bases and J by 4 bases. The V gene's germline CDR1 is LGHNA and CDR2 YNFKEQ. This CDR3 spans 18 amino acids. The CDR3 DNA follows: TGTGCCAGCAGCCAAGACGGGGAGCGGGAGGGCCTCACCGGGGAGCTGTTTTTT. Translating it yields CASSQDGEREGLTGELFF.